These T cell receptor beta chains were read from a single sample in a study of blood T cells in healthy people across ages. TCRdb redid the calling of the 5' RACE reads with MiXCR, one entry per CDR3 protein. The table has hundreds of thousands of distinct CDR3 sequences, under 65% seen once; the top ten hold more than 35%. The sample taken for sequencing was blood. These receptors all stem from a man in his sixties in good health. CDR3s include the opening cysteine and the closing phenylalanine or tryptophan. Each record gives: D gene, CDR3 length, J gene, V gene, clone size, CDR3 DNA, CDR3 protein. The D gene is left open where the match is weak. The size field is filled for only some rows; it gives once, few, many or a size class.

D: TRBD1; length: 14; J: TRBJ1-6; V: TRBV28; size: NA; DNA: TGTGCCAGCAGCTCGGACAGGGAAAATTCACCCCTCCACTTT; CDR3: CASSSDRENSPLHF
D: NA; length: 12; J: TRBJ2-5; V: TRBV5-1; size: NA; DNA: TGCGCCAGCAGACATGCTCAAGAGACCCAGTACTTC; CDR3: CASRHAQETQYF
D: NA; length: 14; J: TRBJ1-2; V: TRBV15; size: NA; DNA: TGTGCCACCAGCAGAGAGCAGGGGCGCTATGGCTACACCTTC; CDR3: CATSREQGRYGYTF
D: NA; length: 15; J: TRBJ1-6; V: TRBV6-5; size: NA; DNA: TGTGCCAGCAGAAGCCCCCAGGGATATAATTCACCCCTCCACTTT; CDR3: CASRSPQGYNSPLHF
D: NA; length: 13; J: TRBJ2-7; V: TRBV3-1; size: many; DNA: TGTGCCAGCAGCCGGGACGGGTCCTACGAGCAGTACTTC; CDR3: CASSRDGSYEQYF
D: NA; length: 12; J: TRBJ2-3; V: TRBV12-3/TRBV12-4; size: few; DNA: TGTGCCAGCAGTTTAAAGGGAGAGACCCAGTATTTT; CDR3: CASSLKGETQYF
D: TRBD1; length: 13; J: TRBJ2-7; V: TRBV6-2/TRBV6-3; size: NA; DNA: TGTGCCAGCAGCCACCCTACAGGGGACGAGCAGTACTTC; CDR3: CASSHPTGDEQYF
D: NA; length: 15; J: TRBJ2-3; V: TRBV11-2; size: NA; DNA: TGTGCCAGCAGCTTAGAGGGCCTTGCCACGAGGGCGCAGTATTTT; CDR3: CASSLEGLATRAQYF
D: NA; length: 14; J: TRBJ1-2; V: TRBV7-9; size: NA; DNA: TGTGCCAGCAGCTTATGGGCAGACAACTATGGCTACACCTTC; CDR3: CASSLWADNYGYTF
D: NA; length: 14; J: TRBJ2-5; V: TRBV3-1; size: few; DNA: TGTGCCAGCAACCAGGGTATCCAAGGAGAGACCCAGTACTTC; CDR3: CASNQGIQGETQYF
D: NA; length: 19; J: TRBJ2-4; V: TRBV6-1; size: NA; DNA: TGTGCCAGCAGTCCTAAGGGGCGCGGGACAGATATAGCCAAAAACATTCAGTACTTC; CDR3: CASSPKGRGTDIAKNIQYF
D: NA; length: 16; J: TRBJ1-4; V: TRBV11-2; size: NA; DNA: TGTGCCAGCAGCTTAGCCCCGACGGCTTTTAATGAAAAACTGTTTTTT; CDR3: CASSLAPTAFNEKLFF
D: TRBD1; length: 16; J: TRBJ1-5; V: TRBV6-2/TRBV6-3; size: NA; DNA: TGTGCCAGCAGTTACCCAGACAGGGGGCCAAATCAGCCCCAGCATTTT; CDR3: CASSYPDRGPNQPQHF
D: NA; length: 13; J: TRBJ1-4; V: TRBV12-3/TRBV12-4; size: NA; DNA: TGTGCCAGCGGGGATGCGGCTAATGAAAAACTGTTTTTT; CDR3: CASGDAANEKLFF
D: TRBD2; length: 16; J: TRBJ2-1; V: TRBV20-1; size: NA; DNA: TGCAGTGCTAGAGACTTTGGGACTAGCGTTAACAATGAGCAGTTCTTC; CDR3: CSARDFGTSVNNEQFF
D: TRBD2; length: 17; J: TRBJ2-5; V: TRBV4-2; size: NA; DNA: TGTGCCAGCAGCCTGTCTAGCGGGGGGGCGGGACAAGAGACCCAGTACTTC; CDR3: CASSLSSGGAGQETQYF
D: NA; length: 15; J: TRBJ2-3; V: TRBV7-2; size: few; DNA: TGTGCCAGCAGCGCTGACGGGGCTAGCACAGATACGCAGTATTTT; CDR3: CASSADGASTDTQYF
D: TRBD1; length: 11; J: TRBJ2-1; V: TRBV2; size: few; DNA: TGTGCCAGCAGTGGGGACAGGCTAGAGTTCTTC; CDR3: CASSGDRLEFF
D: NA; length: 18; J: TRBJ1-2; V: TRBV28; size: once; DNA: TGTGCCAGCAGGCCCCTTCGAGAGGGGCTGGGAACGAACTATGGCTACACCTTC; CDR3: CASRPLREGLGTNYGYTF
D: TRBD1; length: 16; J: TRBJ2-7; V: TRBV3-1; size: few; DNA: TGTGCCAGCAGCCCTAGAGGACAGGACATACAAGAGACCCGGTACTTC; CDR3: CASSPRGQDIQETRYF
D: NA; length: 16; J: TRBJ2-1; V: TRBV11-3; size: NA; DNA: TGTGCCAGCAGCTTAGATTTCCAGGGTGGGTACAATGAGCAGTTCTTC; CDR3: CASSLDFQGGYNEQFF
D: NA; length: 12; J: TRBJ2-3; V: TRBV29-1; size: once; DNA: TGCAGCGTTGACCAGCTTACGGATACGCAGTATTTT; CDR3: CSVDQLTDTQYF
D: NA; length: 14; J: TRBJ2-3; V: TRBV11-1; size: NA; DNA: TGTGCCAGCAGCGTACTTTCCTTCGGATATACGCAGTATTTT; CDR3: CASSVLSFGYTQYF
D: NA; length: 15; J: TRBJ2-2; V: TRBV6-5; size: few; DNA: TGTGCCAGCAGTTACGCCAGGTGGAACACCGGGGAGCTGTTTTTT; CDR3: CASSYARWNTGELFF
D: NA; length: 15; J: TRBJ1-4; V: TRBV20-1; size: NA; DNA: TGCAGTGCCCACCCCCCGGGTGCAACTAATGAAAAACTGTTTTTT; CDR3: CSAHPPGATNEKLFF
D: TRBD2; length: 14; J: TRBJ2-7; V: TRBV5-1; size: few; DNA: TGCGCCAGCAGCACGACTAGCGGGACCGGCGAGCAGTACTTC; CDR3: CASSTTSGTGEQYF
D: NA; length: 14; J: TRBJ2-1; V: TRBV11-3; size: NA; DNA: TGTGCCAGCAGCTTACGATTAGCTGCCGATGAGCAGTTCTTC; CDR3: CASSLRLAADEQFF
D: TRBD1; length: 15; J: TRBJ1-2; V: TRBV29-1; size: once; DNA: TGCAGCGTTGAAGAGAGCGGACAGGGGGCGCGTGGCTACACCTTC; CDR3: CSVEESGQGARGYTF
D: TRBD2; length: 18; J: TRBJ2-1; V: TRBV6-1; size: NA; DNA: TGTGCCAGCAGTCAATGGGGTAGCGGGGGGCGAGCCTACAATGAGCAGTTCTTC; CDR3: CASSQWGSGGRAYNEQFF
D: NA; length: 15; J: TRBJ2-5; V: TRBV5-1; size: few; DNA: TGCGCCAGCAGCTCCAGCCCACCGTTCACAGTCCCCCAGTACTTC; CDR3: CASSSSPPFTVPQYF
D: NA; length: 17; J: TRBJ2-5; V: TRBV6-1; size: NA; DNA: TGTGCCAGCAGTGACATCCCGGGACGGGGGTCGGGGGAGACCCAGTACTTC; CDR3: CASSDIPGRGSGETQYF
D: TRBD1; length: 15; J: TRBJ2-1; V: TRBV5-1; size: NA; DNA: TGCGCCAGCAGCTTGTTGGGGACAGGGCACAATGAGCAGTTCTTC; CDR3: CASSLLGTGHNEQFF
D: TRBD1; length: 14; J: TRBJ2-7; V: TRBV11-1; size: few; DNA: TGTGCCAGCAGCGTAAGACAGGGAACCTACGAGCAGTACTTC; CDR3: CASSVRQGTYEQYF
D: TRBD2; length: 14; J: TRBJ2-5; V: TRBV6-5; size: NA; DNA: TGTGCCAGCAGTTACTTGGCTAGCGGGGGGGCTCAGTACTTC; CDR3: CASSYLASGGAQYF